This T cell receptor (beta chain) appears in the sequencing data of a study of PD-L1 blockade in urothelial cancer. The time point denotes: pretreatment peripheral blood. Per-patient samples, pretreatment and on-treatment, numbered 1 to 8. CDR1 SGHTA and CDR2 FQGNSA come from the germline V gene. CDR3 length equals 13 residues. The V end was cut by 5 bases, the J end by 4 bases, with 11 bases between. TCRdb's table, derived via immunoSEQ multiplex PCR, lists solely in-frame clones and lacks some. This table has roughly 51,000 clones, more than 65% appearing once. Material: PBMCs, obtained around atezolizumab (anti-PD-L1) treatment. This receptor was identified in an older man with urothelial cancer. The chain is built from TRBV7-2 and TRBJ1-2; tentatively, D is TRBD1 (6 bases). The CDR3 bases are TGTGCCAGCAGCCCTGGACAGCTCTATGGCTACACCTTC. It yields the protein CASSPGQLYGYTF.